The source of this T cell receptor (beta chain) is a study of shared clonotypes between healthy human individuals. Genomic DNA for unsorted samples was obtained from 70 million to 100 million PBMCs. Template amounts of approximately 310 ng DNA, tens of thousands of T cell genomes, were employed in unsorted PBMC replicate PCRs. The sequencing of unsorted PBMC DNA took place on ten immunoSEQ deep assay plates. The repertoire was sequenced with immunoSEQ multiplex PCR; TCRdb's copy has only in-frame clones and lacks some. Of about 480,000 clones listed, about four fifths were seen once; the top ten hold 10% to 15%. This CDR3 region has 15 residues. Between the trimmed V and J ends, which lost 5 bases and 3 bases, there was a span of 17 bases. Germline V CDR1 and CDR2: SGHVS, FQNEAQ.

The receptor was derived from a woman in her thirties or forties in good health. Some clones in this sample may be carry-over from other donors' samples. The sample comprised PBMCs. This chain joins TRBV7-8 and TRBJ2-7; TRBD2 is a possible D gene (5 bases). The CDR3 region is CASSRRGLGSYEQYF. The CDR3 nucleotides are TGTGCCAGCAGCCGAAGAGGTCTTGGGAGCTACGAGCAGTACTTC.